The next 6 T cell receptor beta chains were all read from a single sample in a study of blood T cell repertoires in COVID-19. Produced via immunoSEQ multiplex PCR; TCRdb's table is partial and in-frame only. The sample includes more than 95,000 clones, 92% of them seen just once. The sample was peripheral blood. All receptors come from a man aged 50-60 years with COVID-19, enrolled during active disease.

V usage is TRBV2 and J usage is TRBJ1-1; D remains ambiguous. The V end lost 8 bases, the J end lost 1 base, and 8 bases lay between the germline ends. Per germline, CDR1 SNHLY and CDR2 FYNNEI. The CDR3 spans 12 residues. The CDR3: CASLGGNTEAFF. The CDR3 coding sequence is TGTGCCAGCTTAGGCGGGAACACTGAAGCTTTCTTT.

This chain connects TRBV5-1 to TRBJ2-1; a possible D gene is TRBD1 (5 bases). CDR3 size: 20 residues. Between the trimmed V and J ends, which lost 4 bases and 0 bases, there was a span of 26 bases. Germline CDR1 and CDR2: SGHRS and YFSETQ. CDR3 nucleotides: TGCGCCAGCAGCATTCATAGTGGGCAGGGCAGGACCACCTCCTACAATGAGCAGTTCTTC. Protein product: CASSIHSGQGRTTSYNEQFF. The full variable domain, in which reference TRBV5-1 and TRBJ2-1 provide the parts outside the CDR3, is KAGVTQTPRYLIKTRGQQVTLSCSPISGHRSVSWYQQTPGQGLQFLFEYFSETQRNKGNFPGRFSGRQFSNSRSEMNVSTLELGDSALYLCASSIHSGQGRTTSYNEQFFGPGTRLTVL.

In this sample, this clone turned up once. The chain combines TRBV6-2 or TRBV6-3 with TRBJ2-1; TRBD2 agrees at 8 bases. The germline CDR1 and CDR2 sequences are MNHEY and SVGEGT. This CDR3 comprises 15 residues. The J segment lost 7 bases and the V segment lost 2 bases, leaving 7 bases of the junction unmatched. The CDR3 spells CASSYRAGVENEQFF. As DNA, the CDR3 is TGTGCCAGCAGTTACAGAGCGGGAGTCGAGAATGAGCAGTTCTTC.

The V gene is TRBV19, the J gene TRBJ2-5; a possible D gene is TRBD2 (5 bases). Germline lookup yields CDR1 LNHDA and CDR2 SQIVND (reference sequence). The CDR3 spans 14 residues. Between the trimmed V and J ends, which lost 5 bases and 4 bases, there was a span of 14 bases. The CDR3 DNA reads TGTGCCAGTAGTGTGCCCGGGGATCGAGAGACCCAGTACTTC. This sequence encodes CASSVPGDRETQYF. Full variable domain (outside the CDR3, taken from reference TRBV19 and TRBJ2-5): DGGITQSPKYLFRKEGQNVTLSCEQNLNHDAMYWYRQDPGQGLRLIYYSQIVNDFQKGDIAEGYSVSREKKESFPLTVTSAQKNPTAFYLCASSVPGDRETQYFGPGTRLLVL.

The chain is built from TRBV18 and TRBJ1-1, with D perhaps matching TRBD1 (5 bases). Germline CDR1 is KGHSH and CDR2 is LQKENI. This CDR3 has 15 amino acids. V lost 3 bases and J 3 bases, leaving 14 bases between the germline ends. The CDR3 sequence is CASSPVEGMDTEAFF. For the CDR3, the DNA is TGTGCCAGCTCACCCGTGGAGGGGATGGACACTGAAGCTTTCTTT.

The CDR3 DNA reads TGTGCCAGCAGAATCGACAGGGCTAGCTCCTACGAGCAGTACTTC. Amino acids: CASRIDRASSYEQYF. The V call is TRBV6-5, the J call TRBJ2-7; 7 bases fit TRBD1. The ends lost 6 bases at V and 0 bases at J; junction bases unmatched: 8. The V gene's germline CDR1 is MNHEY and CDR2 SVGAGI. This CDR3 spans 15 amino acids.